This is a list of T cell receptor beta chains from one sample in a study of blood T cell repertoires in COVID-19. TCRdb's table, derived via immunoSEQ multiplex PCR, lists solely in-frame clones and lacks some. The repertoire holds about 220,000 clones, with around 83% as singletons. Sequencing was performed on peripheral blood. Receptors originate from a woman in her 70s with COVID-19, enrolled during active disease. CDR3s include the opening cysteine and the closing phenylalanine or tryptophan. The order of the fields is D gene, V gene, clone size, J gene, CDR3 DNA, CDR3 protein. The D gene is left open where the match is weak. Not every row has a clone size; where given, it reads once, few, many or a size class.

>.|TRBV11-3|.|TRBJ2-3
TGTGCCAGCAGCCGTCAGGGTGGGATAGATACGCAGTATTTT
CASSRQGGIDTQYF
>TRBD2|TRBV5-1|.|TRBJ2-7
TGCGCCAGCAGCCCCGGGACTAGCGGTCCCTACGAGCAGTACTTC
CASSPGTSGPYEQYF
>.|TRBV11-3|.|TRBJ2-5
TGTGCCAGCAGCTCACCCACGACAGGGAGGGAGACCCAGTACTTC
CASSSPTTGRETQYF
>.|TRBV6-2/TRBV6-3|.|TRBJ1-2
TGTGCCAGCAGTCGACGACAGTATTTCGGGGGCTACACCTTC
CASSRRQYFGGYTF
>.|TRBV28|.|TRBJ1-2
TGTGCCAGCAGTTTACGAGGATATGGCTACACCTTC
CASSLRGYGYTF
>.|TRBV27|.|TRBJ1-2
TGTGCCAGCAGTTTATCGTCGGGCAGGGTAAATGGCTACACCTTC
CASSLSSGRVNGYTF
>.|TRBV9|.|TRBJ2-1
TGTGCCAGCAGCTCTTCATCAGGGGTGAGGTACAATGAGCAGTTCTTC
CASSSSSGVRYNEQFF
>TRBD2|TRBV3-1/TRBV3-2|.|TRBJ2-1
TGTGCCAGCAGCCAAGAGTTAGCGGGAGGCCATAAGGGGAATGAGCAGTTCTTC
CASSQELAGGHKGNEQFF
>.|TRBV19|.|TRBJ1-2
TGTGCCAGTAGTATGCGGGGGAACTATGGCTACACCTTC
CASSMRGNYGYTF
>TRBD1|TRBV5-4|once|TRBJ2-5
TGTGCCAGCCTAAAGGACAGGGAAGAGACCCAGTACTTC
CASLKDREETQYF
>TRBD1|TRBV7-9|.|TRBJ2-2
TGTGCCAGCAGCCCCAGGGGGCGCGACACCGGGGAGCTGTTTTTT
CASSPRGRDTGELFF
>TRBD1|TRBV4-1|.|TRBJ1-4
TGCGCCAGCAGCCAAGATCGGGTTGGGGACAGGGGTAATGAAAAACTGTTTTTT
CASSQDRVGDRGNEKLFF
>.|TRBV5-4|few|TRBJ1-1
TGTGCCAGCACCATGGGCACCGGAACCACTGAAGCTTTCTTT
CASTMGTGTTEAFF
>.|TRBV24-1|.|TRBJ2-1
TGTGCCACTCAGCCAGGTCCCTCCTACAATGAGCAGTTCTTC
CATQPGPSYNEQFF
>TRBD1|TRBV19|once|TRBJ1-4
TGTGCCAGTAGTATATCGACAGGGGGCGTTGAAAAACTGTTTTTT
CASSISTGGVEKLFF
>.|TRBV5-4|.|TRBJ1-1
TGTGCCAGCAGCCCCTCGACCCAAAACTGGGGCAACACTGAAGCTTTCTTT
CASSPSTQNWGNTEAFF
>TRBD1|TRBV3-1/TRBV3-2|.|TRBJ1-1
TGTGCCAGCAGCCAAAACAGGGGGGGCACTGAAGCTTTCTTT
CASSQNRGGTEAFF
>TRBD1|TRBV28|.|TRBJ1-2
TGTGCCAGCAGTTTACATCTTGGGACAGGACCCAACTATGGCTACACCTTC
CASSLHLGTGPNYGYTF
>.|TRBV4-2|.|TRBJ2-5
TGTGCCAGCAGCCAAGGACTAGGCCGGCAAGAGACCCAGTACTTC
CASSQGLGRQETQYF
>.|TRBV19|.|TRBJ1-5
TGTGCCAGTAGTGTACAGGGAAGAAGTCAGCCCCAGCATTTT
CASSVQGRSQPQHF
>TRBD1|TRBV11-2|.|TRBJ1-2
TGTGCCAGCAGCTTCGGGACAGGGGAGTCTGGCTACACCTTC
CASSFGTGESGYTF
>.|TRBV5-1|.|TRBJ2-2
TGCGCCAGCAGCCACTCCCCGGGAGTGCCCACCGGGGAGCTGTTTTTT
CASSHSPGVPTGELFF
>TRBD1|TRBV28|.|TRBJ1-2
TGTGCCAGCAGTTTTGACAGGGGTTATGGCTACACCTTC
CASSFDRGYGYTF
>TRBD1|TRBV29-1|few|TRBJ1-2
TGCAGCGTCCGGACAGGGTACTATGGCTACACCTTC
CSVRTGYYGYTF
>.|TRBV5-4|.|TRBJ2-3
TGTGCCAGCAGCCCTACAGGGCCGGGGATAGATACGCAGTATTTT
CASSPTGPGIDTQYF
>.|TRBV6-6|.|TRBJ2-7
TGTGCCAGCAGTTTAGCGGCTTCCTACGAGCAGTACTTC
CASSLAASYEQYF
>TRBD2|TRBV28|.|TRBJ2-3
TGTGCCAGCAGTTTGCGCCGACTAGCGGGAGTTTATGATACGCAGTATTTT
CASSLRRLAGVYDTQYF
>.|TRBV14|.|TRBJ2-7
TGTGCCAGCAGCCTTACGGGATTCTCCTACGAGCAGTACTTC
CASSLTGFSYEQYF
>.|TRBV29-1|.|TRBJ1-1
TGCAGCGTTGGACGGGGGGCGGACACTGAAGCTTTCTTT
CSVGRGADTEAFF
>TRBD1|TRBV24-1|.|TRBJ2-7
TGTGCCACCAGTGATAGGGCAGGGGGCTCGACGCGTCCCTACGAGCAGTACTTC
CATSDRAGGSTRPYEQYF
>TRBD1|TRBV19|.|TRBJ1-1
TGTGCCAGTAGTCCCACACAGGGGGCGCTTACTGAAGCTTTCTTT
CASSPTQGALTEAFF
>TRBD1|TRBV5-1|.|TRBJ2-7
TGCGCCAGCAGCATGACCGGGACAGGGGTATCCGGGCAGTACTTC
CASSMTGTGVSGQYF
>TRBD1|TRBV5-1|.|TRBJ2-1
TGCGCCAGCAGCAGCGCCGGGACAGGGGGCTTGAATGAGCAGTTCTTC
CASSSAGTGGLNEQFF
>TRBD1|TRBV30|once|TRBJ1-2
TGTGCCTGGGGAGGACAGGGAATTAACTATGGCTACACCTTC
CAWGGQGINYGYTF
>.|TRBV6-2/TRBV6-3|.|TRBJ1-2
TGTGCCAGCAGCTCGGACAGTTATGGCTACACCTTC
CASSSDSYGYTF
>TRBD2|TRBV18|.|TRBJ2-2
TGTGCCAGCTCACCAAGTAATAGCGGGAGTGGCGGGGAGCTGTTTTTT
CASSPSNSGSGGELFF
>TRBD2|TRBV2|.|TRBJ2-1
TGTGCCAGCAGCGCACTAGCGGGCCGCTTCTACAATGAGCAGTTCTTC
CASSALAGRFYNEQFF
>.|TRBV6-5|.|TRBJ2-7
TGTGCCAGCAGTCTTGCCGGTCGCTCCTACGAGCAGTACTTC
CASSLAGRSYEQYF
>.|TRBV11-2|.|TRBJ1-4
TGTGCCAGCAGCTTAGATCCCAACAGGCAGGATGAAAAACTGTTTTTT
CASSLDPNRQDEKLFF
>.|TRBV15|.|TRBJ2-7
TGTGCCACCAGCAGTCGGGGGGCAGAGTACGAGCAGTACTTC
CATSSRGAEYEQYF
>.|TRBV6-6|few|TRBJ1-5
TGTGCAGGCGGGCTAGACGATCAGCCCCAGCATTTT
CAGGLDDQPQHF
>TRBD1|TRBV19|.|TRBJ1-5
TGTGCCAGTAGTATTAACAGGGGTGGTGGCAATCAGCCCCAGCATTTT
CASSINRGGGNQPQHF
>.|TRBV29-1|once|TRBJ1-1
TGCAGCGTTGAACAGAACACTGAAGCTTTCTTT
CSVEQNTEAFF
>.|TRBV6-5|.|TRBJ2-7
TGTGCCAGCAGCCGAACCTGGGAGAAACGGTACGAGCAGTACTTC
CASSRTWEKRYEQYF
>.|TRBV5-1|.|TRBJ1-6
TGCGCCAGCAGCTCGGAGGGGATCTCGGCATATTCACCCCTCCACTTT
CASSSEGISAYSPLHF
>TRBD2|TRBV2|.|TRBJ2-7
TGTGCCAGCAGTCCTCAACTAGCGGGAGGGATCCACGAGCAGTACTTC
CASSPQLAGGIHEQYF
>.|TRBV5-1|.|TRBJ2-5
TGCGCCAGCAGCTTTAAAGAGACCCAGTACTTC
CASSFKETQYF
>.|TRBV5-1|.|TRBJ1-2
TGCGCCAGCAGCTTGACTATGACAGATTATGGCACCTTC
CASSLTMTDYGTF
>.|TRBV7-2|.|TRBJ2-3
TGTGCCAGCAGGTATCCGGGGGATACGCAGTATTTT
CASRYPGDTQYF
>TRBD1|TRBV24-1|.|TRBJ1-2
TGTGCCACCAGTTTCACAGGGGGCAGAGGCTACACCTTC
CATSFTGGRGYTF
>TRBD1|TRBV2|once|TRBJ1-3
TGTGCCAGGGGGACAGGGGCAGGAAACACCATATATTTT
CARGTGAGNTIYF
>.|TRBV5-8|.|TRBJ2-3
TGTGCCAGCAGCCACAGTTCCAATACGCAGTATTTT
CASSHSSNTQYF
>.|TRBV3-1/TRBV3-2|once|TRBJ2-2
TGTGCCAGCAGCCAACTTGGGGGCCGCGGGGAGCTGTTTTTT
CASSQLGGRGELFF
>.|TRBV11-3|few|TRBJ2-1
TGTGCCAGCAGCTCGGCGGGACCCTCCTACAATGAGCAGTTCTTC
CASSSAGPSYNEQFF